This TCR beta chain came from a study of molecular identifiers for immune sequencing clone quantification. V lost 1 base to trimming and J lost 2 bases, with 5 bases between them. Germline values: CDR1 SQVTM, CDR2 ANQGSEA. This CDR3 is 13 amino acids long. Using a CD8+CD4-CCR7+CD45RA+ phenotype, naive CD8 T cells were sorted. TCRdb reprocessed the PCR reads with MiXCR, giving one entry per CDR3 protein. Of 490,000 or so distinct CDR3 sequences in the sample, over 20% were seen once. The sample taken for sequencing was naive CD8+ T cells from blood, with Jurkat cell RNA spiked in. Subset here: FACS-sorted CD8+CD4-CCR7+CD45RA+ naive T cells. The clonotype originates from a human donor in good health. Some libraries in this study had Jurkat cell RNA spiked in. This rearrangement joins TRBV29-1 to TRBJ2-2; D remains ambiguous. The CDR3 spells CSVEVENTGELFF. The CDR3, as DNA: TGCAGCGTTGAAGTTGAAAACACCGGGGAGCTGTTTTTT.